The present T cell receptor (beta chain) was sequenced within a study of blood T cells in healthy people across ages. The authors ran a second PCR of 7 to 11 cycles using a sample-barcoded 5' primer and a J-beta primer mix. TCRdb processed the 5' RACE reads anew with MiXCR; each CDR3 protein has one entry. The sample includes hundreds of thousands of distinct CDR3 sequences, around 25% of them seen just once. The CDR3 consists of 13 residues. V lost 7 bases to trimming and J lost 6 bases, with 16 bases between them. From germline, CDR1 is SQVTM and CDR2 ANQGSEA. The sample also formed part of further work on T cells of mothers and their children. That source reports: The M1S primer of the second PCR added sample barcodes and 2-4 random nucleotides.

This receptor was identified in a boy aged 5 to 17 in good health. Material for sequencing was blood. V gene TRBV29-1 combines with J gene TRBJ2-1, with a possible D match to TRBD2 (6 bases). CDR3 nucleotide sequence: TGCAGCGGGGGACTGCCCTCCCGCAATGAGCAGTTCTTC. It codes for CSGGLPSRNEQFF.